This T cell receptor beta chain was sequenced in a study of regulatory dendritic cells for organ transplantation. Comments on this clone: Antigen specificity is unknown.

Between the trimmed V and J ends, which lost 2 bases and 2 bases, there was a span of 3 bases. Germline assignment: CDR1 GTSNPN and CDR2 SVGIG (reference sequence). This CDR3 spans 11 amino acids. The repertoire was sequenced with immunoSEQ multiplex PCR; TCRdb's copy has only in-frame clones and lacks some. The sample yields tens of thousands of clones, approximately 85% seen once. Sorted T cells were CFSE-labeled and cultured 4 to 5 days with allogeneic regulatory or mature dendritic cells at 1:10. The clonotype originates from a human donor in good health. Source material: naive CD4+ T cells from blood cultured with dendritic cells. The subset was: CD45RA+ naive T cells. V and J are TRBV30 and TRBJ2-5, with unresolved D. The CDR3 nucleotides are TGTGCCTGGAGTCCGCAAGAGACCCAGTACTTC. Translated, it gives CAWSPQETQYF. Variable domain in full (rest from reference TRBV30 and TRBJ2-5): SQTIHQWPATLVQPVGSPLSLECTVEGTSNPNLYWYRQAAGRGLQLLFYSVGIGQISSEVPQNLSASRPQDRQFILSSKKLLLSDSGFYLCAWSPQETQYFGPGTRLLVL.